What follows are 22 T cell receptor beta chains derived from one specimen sequenced in a study of T cells in Graves' hyperthyroidism and ophthalmopathy. RNA transcripts served as the template for amplifying TCR beta CDR3 regions. RT-PCR in the first round (using the HTBI primer set) targeted the TCR CDR3. TCRdb independently ran MiXCR on the multiplex PCR reads; one entry per CDR3 protein. The data contain a few hundred thousand distinct CDR3 sequences, 35% to 55% of them singletons. The sequenced sample was peripheral blood or thyroid tissue (not recorded which). The receptors originated from a woman between 18 and 29 years old with Graves' hyperthyroidism.

The chain is built from TRBV20-1 and TRBJ2-7; tentatively, D is TRBD2 (5 bases). There are 13 residues in the CDR3. V dropped 6 bases and J dropped 0 bases, with 12 bases sitting between them. The germline V gene encodes CDR1 DFQATT and CDR2 SNEGSKA (reference sequence). The CDR3 loop reads CSATTTSSYEQYF. The CDR3 region has the DNA TGCAGTGCAACCACCACTAGCTCCTACGAGCAGTACTTC.

This clonotype was found many times. The V call is TRBV2, the J call TRBJ1-2; no reliable D call. The CDR3 spans 14 residues. Germline V gives CDR1 SNHLY, CDR2 FYNNEI. The V end was cut by 0 bases, the J end by 8 bases, with 13 bases between. CDR3 in DNA: TGTGCCAGCAGTGAAGCGCGGGCAGCACGGGGCTACACCTTC. It translates to CASSEARAARGYTF.

The CDR3 region is CSPQVVYEQYF. CDR3 DNA sequence: TGCAGCCCACAGGTGGTGTACGAGCAGTACTTC. The chain carries TRBV29-1 and TRBJ2-7; D is perhaps TRBD1 (5 bases). The CDR3 totals 11 residues. CDR1 and CDR2 from the germline V gene are SQVTM and ANQGSEA. V lost 8 bases and J lost 4, with 12 bases in between.

The CDR3 protein is CASSPTGLGPQYF. The CDR3, as DNA: TGTGCCAGCAGCCCTACAGGGCTAGGGCCCCAGTACTTC. The rearrangement links TRBV2 to TRBJ2-5, with a possible D match to TRBD1 (6 bases). Trimming shortened V by 6 bases and J by 9 bases, and 17 bases separated the two germline ends. Germline assignment: CDR1 SNHLY and CDR2 FYNNEI. The CDR3 has 13 amino acids. The full variable domain, its missing parts supplied by reference TRBV2 and TRBJ2-5, is EPEVTQTPSHQVTQMGQEVILRCVPISNHLYFYWYRQILGQKVEFLVSFYNNEISEKSEIFDDQFSVERPDGSNFTLKIRSTKLEDSAMYFCASSPTGLGPQYFGPGTRLLVL.

This clonotype occurred once. This chain links TRBV10-3 with TRBJ1-4, with no clear D. This CDR3 comprises 12 residues. V lost 2 bases and J 13 bases, leaving 11 bases between the germline ends. Per the germline V gene, CDR1 is ENHRY and CDR2 is SYGVKD. CDR3 nucleotide sequence: TGTGCCATCAGTGAGGGAGCGGCACGACTGTTTTTT. Its translation is CAISEGAARLFF.

A remark on this clonotype: This may come from a read error, since a much larger clone is one base off. This chain's CDR3 is CSAPDRQETQYF. The DNA of the CDR3 is TGCAGCGCCCCTGACAGACAAGAGACCCAGTACTTC. This rearrangement joins TRBV29-1 to TRBJ2-5; possible D gene TRBD1, 5 bases. Germline values: CDR1 SQVTM, CDR2 ANQGSEA. Trimming removed 7 bases from V and 2 bases from J, with 11 bases in between. This CDR3 has 12 residues.

The chain combines TRBV5-1 with TRBJ2-7; TRBD2 agrees at 14 bases. V was pared by 4 bases and J by 7 bases, with 4 bases of the junction left unmatched. This CDR3 is built from 14 residues. Germline CDR1 and CDR2: SGHRS and YFSETQ. The CDR3 sequence is CASSRGLAGGEQYF. For the CDR3, the DNA is TGCGCCAGCAGCCGCGGACTAGCGGGAGGTGAGCAGTACTTC.

Regarding this clonotype: One junction end does not reproduce the germline sequence, and a read error may be involved. The chain is built from TRBV2 and TRBJ1-1, with D perhaps matching TRBD1 (5 bases). This CDR3 region has 14 residues. From germline, CDR1 is SNHLY and CDR2 FYNNEI. Here the CDR3 reads CASSIGTVNTEASF. The CDR3 DNA is TGTGCCAGCAGTATCGGGACGGTGAACACTGAAGCTTCCTTT. Together with reference TRBV2 and TRBJ1-1, the CDR3 gives the full variable domain: EPEVTQTPSHQVTQMGQEVILRCVPISNHLYFYWYRQILGQKVEFLVSFYNNEISEKSEIFDDQFSVERPDGSNFTLKIRSTKLEDSAMYFCASSIGTVNTEASFGQGTRLTVV.

The table lists this clonotype with a few counts. The chain carries TRBV5-5 and TRBJ2-5; D not resolved. In germline, CDR1 is SGHKS, CDR2 YYEKEE (reference sequence). Trimming removed 1 base from V and 0 bases from J, with 7 bases in between. CDR3 length: 14 amino acids. CDR3 loop: CASSLFANQETQYF. The CDR3, as DNA: TGTGCCAGCAGCTTGTTCGCTAACCAAGAGACCCAGTACTTC.

This clonotype has a handful of counts. The V call is TRBV7-3, the J call TRBJ2-7, with 9 positions matching TRBD2. J was trimmed by 5 bases and V by 4 bases; bases with no gene match: 12. The CDR3 spans 16 residues. CDR1 and CDR2 from the germline V gene are SGHTA and FQGTGA. The CDR3 coding sequence is TGTGCCAGCAGCTATCTGGCGCGGGAGGGCCACGACGAGCAGTACTTC. It encodes CASSYLAREGHDEQYF.

V is TRBV7-2 and J is TRBJ2-2, with TRBD2 as a possible D gene (5 bases). This CDR3 has 13 amino acids. Per germline, CDR1 SGHTA and CDR2 FQGNSA. The V gene lost 6 bases and the J gene lost 0 bases, with 5 bases spanning the gap. For the CDR3, the DNA is TGTGCCAGCAGGAGGGCGAACACCGGGGAGCTGTTTTTT. Its translation is CASRRANTGELFF.

This chain uses TRBV19 with TRBJ2-7, with 11 bases aligning to TRBD1. Germline lookup yields CDR1 LNHDA and CDR2 SQIVND (reference sequence). This CDR3 contains 16 residues. V shed 2 bases, J shed 3 bases, and the junction held 6 bases outside the gene matches. Here the CDR3 reads CASSIWLGTGGYEQYF. CDR3 DNA: TGTGCCAGTAGTATATGGCTGGGGACAGGGGGCTACGAGCAGTACTTC.

A single count supports this clonotype. This rearrangement joins TRBV10-3 to TRBJ2-7; no definite D call. This CDR3 has 13 residues. CDR1 is ENHRY and CDR2 is SYGVKD in the germline V gene. Trimming removed 2 bases at V and 6 bases at J, with 11 bases between. The CDR3 DNA reads as TGTGCCATCAGTGAGATCCTGCGGATCGAGCAGTACTTC. Translated: CAISEILRIEQYF.

This clonotype was seen repeatedly, ten times or more. An end of the junction differs from the germline gene, which may be a read error. The V call is TRBV10-3, the J call TRBJ1-5; D unresolved. Germline V gives CDR1 ENHRY, CDR2 SYGVKD. The length of the CDR3 is 14 residues. The CDR3 spells CASSSDMVSQPQHF. CDR3 DNA sequence: TGTGCCAGCAGTTCTGACATGGTGAGCCAGCCCCAGCATTTT.

The gene calls are TRBV7-8 and TRBJ2-7; 12 nucleotides line up with TRBD1. V was clipped by 8 bases and J by 9 bases; unmatched bases: 8. The V gene's germline CDR1 is SGHVS and CDR2 FQNEAQ. The CDR3 runs to 13 residues. The CDR3 nucleotides read TGTGCCAGCGCCGAGGGACAGGGGGCCGGGCAGTACTTC. Translation: CASAEGQGAGQYF.

This chain connects TRBV25-1 to TRBJ1-2, with D possibly TRBD1 on 5 matching bases. Trimming stripped 2 bases from V and 10 bases from J, with 20 bases between. Germline V lookup: CDR1 MGHDK, CDR2 SYGVNS. This CDR3 is built from 15 residues. Here the CDR3 reads CASSEVGPSGFNYTF. Here the CDR3 DNA reads TGTGCCAGCAGTGAAGTGGGACCGTCCGGTTTTAACTACACCTTC.

This clonotype has only a few counts. J is TRBJ1-2 and V is TRBV9, with 7 nucleotides matching TRBD1. Unmatched junction bases numbered 15, after V lost 5 bases and J lost 8 bases. The CDR3 runs 15 residues. Germline loops: CDR1 SGDLS, CDR2 YYNGEE. CDR3: CASSLLGQRNTGYTF. CDR3 bases: TGTGCCAGCAGTTTATTGGGACAGCGAAACACGGGCTACACCTTC.

A note on this clonotype: Given a much more abundant clone one base away, this may be a read error. The chain recombines TRBV10-3 with TRBJ1-1; TRBD1 is a possible D gene (6 bases). CDR1 and CDR2 (germline): ENHRY, SYGVKD. The CDR3 sequence is 15 residues long. The CDR3 bases are TGTGTCATCACGGTTCCAGGGGCGGAGAACACTGAAGCTTTCTTT. Amino acid sequence: CVITVPGAENTEAFF.

As to this clonotype: A junction boundary mismatches the germline segment, possibly from a read error. The chain carries TRBV10-3 and TRBJ1-6, with unresolved D. Germline V gene sequence: CDR1 ENHRY, CDR2 SYGVKD. This CDR3 comprises 14 residues. The CDR3 sequence: CAISESRAGSPPHF. As DNA, the CDR3 is TGTGCCATCAGTGAGTCGAGGGCCGGCTCACCCCCCCACTTT.

The DNA of the CDR3 is TGTGCCAGCAGTTTATCTCCGGATCAGCCCCAGCATTTT. Amino acid sequence: CASSLSPDQPQHF. J is TRBJ1-5 and V is TRBV2, with D unclear. The V and J ends lost 5 bases and 5 bases respectively, with 10 bases between them. Per germline, CDR1 SNHLY and CDR2 FYNNEI. CDR3 length equals 13 residues.

The CDR3, as DNA: TGCAGTGCCCCCCCTTCGACAGGGGCCGAGCAGTACTTC. It specifies CSAPPSTGAEQYF. This chain joins TRBV20-1 and TRBJ2-7, with 8 bases lining up with TRBD1. The trim removed 6 bases at V and 6 bases at J, leaving 10 bases unmatched. This CDR3 region has 13 residues. CDR1 is DFQATT and CDR2 is SNEGSKA in the germline V gene (reference sequence).

V usage is TRBV29-1 and J usage is TRBJ1-1; D is uncertain. V lost 6 bases to trimming and J lost 10 bases, with 15 bases between them. Per germline, CDR1 SQVTM and CDR2 ANQGSEA. This CDR3 spans 11 amino acids. The CDR3 sequence is CSVLGSSGAFF. The CDR3 DNA is TGCAGCGTCCTAGGGAGCTCGGGAGCTTTCTTT. The variable domain in full, with the rest retrieved from reference TRBV29-1 and TRBJ1-1, is SAVISQKPSRDICQRGTSLTIQCQVDSQVTMMFWYRQQPGQSLTLIATANQGSEATYESGFVIDKFPISRPNLTFSTLTVSNMSPEDSSIYLCSVLGSSGAFFGQGTRLTVV.